This T cell receptor (beta chain) was found in a study of T cell repertoires in cytomegalovirus infection. Broader study findings: There were HLA-C-restricted CMV-specific TCR beta clonotypes dominating the ex vivo response.

Using its own MiXCR run on the reads, TCRdb lists one record per CDR3 protein. The sample contains around 250,000 distinct CDR3 sequences, over 15% of which appear only once. To note about this clonotype: Its antigen is not identified.

Germline V gene sequence: CDR1 SGHRS, CDR2 YFSETQ. The CDR3 is 14 amino acids. The V end was cut by 2 bases, the J end by 8 bases, with 11 bases between. This TCR came from a human donor in good health (CMV status not recorded). Some clones in this sample may be carry-over from other donors' samples. V gene TRBV5-1 combines with J gene TRBJ1-6, with a possible D match to TRBD1 (5 bases). Sequences were obtained from CD8+ T cells from PBMCs. The CDR3 loop is CASSFGGGYSPLHF. Here the CDR3 DNA reads TGCGCCAGCAGCTTTGGGGGGGGATATTCACCCCTCCACTTT.